This TCR beta chain was found in a study of T cells after yellow fever vaccination. V gave up 7 bases and J gave up 1 base, with 10 bases separating them. This CDR3 has 13 amino acids. Germline lookup yields CDR1 MGHDK and CDR2 SYGVNS. A single record per CDR3 protein comes from TCRdb applying MiXCR to the 5' RACE reads. The sample shows around 530,000 distinct CDR3 sequences, about 15% of them seen only once. The clonotype was recovered from a man aged 18 to 35 who received the YFV17D yellow fever vaccine. Sequences were derived from PBMCs, sampled 4 to 6 days after the first yellow fever vaccination. The chain combines TRBV25-1 with TRBJ1-1, with unresolved D. For the CDR3, the DNA is TGTGCCAGCATCGGGCGGTGGAACACTGAAGCTTTCTTT. Amino acid sequence: CASIGRWNTEAFF.